Here is one T cell receptor beta chain with its context. This record belongs to a study of blood T cell repertoires in COVID-19. Looking at the study overall: Italy, Spain and the United States were the sources of the convalescent and acute COVID-19 samples.

Deletions cut 3 bases from V and 8 bases from J, with 10 bases between. Per the germline V gene, CDR1 is MGHDK and CDR2 is SYGVNS. The CDR3 extends over 12 amino acids. Produced via immunoSEQ multiplex PCR; TCRdb's table is partial and in-frame only. The sample has about 410,000 clones; roughly 85% are singletons. The sequencing sample was made of peripheral blood. The chain joins TRBV25-1 to TRBJ1-2; possibly TRBD1 for D (6 bases). The sequence was collected from a young woman with active or convalescent COVID-19. The CDR3: CASSEAGVGYTF. CDR3 bases: TGTGCCAGCAGTGAGGCAGGGGTCGGCTACACCTTC.